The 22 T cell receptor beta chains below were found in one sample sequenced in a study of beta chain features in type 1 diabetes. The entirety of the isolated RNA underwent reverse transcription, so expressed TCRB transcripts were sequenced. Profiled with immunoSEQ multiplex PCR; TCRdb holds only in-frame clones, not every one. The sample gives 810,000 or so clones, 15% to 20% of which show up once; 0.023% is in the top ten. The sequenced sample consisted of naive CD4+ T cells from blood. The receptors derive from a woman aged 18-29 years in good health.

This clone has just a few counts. In DNA form, the CDR3 reads TGTGCCAGCAGCTCCTATGAAGGGGTGTATGGCTACACCTTC. It codes for CASSSYEGVYGYTF. The genes are TRBV5-5 and TRBJ1-2; D may be TRBD1 (5 bases). CDR1 SGHKS and CDR2 YYEKEE come from the germline V gene (reference sequence). Trimming removed 3 bases at V and 5 bases at J, with 14 bases between. The CDR3 totals 14 residues.

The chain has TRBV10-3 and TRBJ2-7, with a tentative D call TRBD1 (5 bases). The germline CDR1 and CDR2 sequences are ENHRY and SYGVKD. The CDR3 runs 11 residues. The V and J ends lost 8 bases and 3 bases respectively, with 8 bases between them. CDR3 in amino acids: CAIQDSYEQYF. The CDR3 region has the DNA TGTGCCATCCAAGACAGCTACGAGCAGTACTTC.

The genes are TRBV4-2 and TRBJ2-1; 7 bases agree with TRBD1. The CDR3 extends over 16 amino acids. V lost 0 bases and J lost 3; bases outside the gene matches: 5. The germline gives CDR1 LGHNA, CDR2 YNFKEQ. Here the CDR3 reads CASSQDRGQIYNEQFF. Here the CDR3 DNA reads TGTGCCAGCAGCCAAGATAGGGGACAGATCTACAATGAGCAGTTCTTC.

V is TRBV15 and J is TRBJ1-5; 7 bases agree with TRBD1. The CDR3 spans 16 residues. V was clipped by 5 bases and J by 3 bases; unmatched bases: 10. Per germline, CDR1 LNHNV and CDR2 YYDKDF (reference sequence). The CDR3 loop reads CATSSRGTAFNQPQHF. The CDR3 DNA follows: TGTGCCACCAGCTCACGAGGGACAGCTTTCAATCAGCCCCAGCATTTT.

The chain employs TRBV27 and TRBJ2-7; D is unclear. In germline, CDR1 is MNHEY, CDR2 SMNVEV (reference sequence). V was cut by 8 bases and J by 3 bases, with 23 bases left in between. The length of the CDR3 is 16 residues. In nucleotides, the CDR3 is TGTGCCAGCGGCCGCCCTTTGGCCAGCGCCTACTACGAGCAGTACTTC. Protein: CASGRPLASAYYEQYF.

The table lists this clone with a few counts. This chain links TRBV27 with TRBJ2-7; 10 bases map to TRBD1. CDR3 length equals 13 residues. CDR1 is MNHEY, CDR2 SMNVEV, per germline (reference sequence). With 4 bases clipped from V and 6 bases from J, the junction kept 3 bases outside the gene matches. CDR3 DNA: TGTGCCAGCAGTTACAGGACAGGGGGCGAGCAGTACTTC. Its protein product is CASSYRTGGEQYF.

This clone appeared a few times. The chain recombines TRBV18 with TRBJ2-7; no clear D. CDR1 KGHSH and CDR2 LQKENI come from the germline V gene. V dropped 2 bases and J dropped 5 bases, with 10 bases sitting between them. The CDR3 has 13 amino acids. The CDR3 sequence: CASSPWQVNEQYF. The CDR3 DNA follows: TGTGCCAGCTCACCATGGCAGGTCAACGAGCAGTACTTC.

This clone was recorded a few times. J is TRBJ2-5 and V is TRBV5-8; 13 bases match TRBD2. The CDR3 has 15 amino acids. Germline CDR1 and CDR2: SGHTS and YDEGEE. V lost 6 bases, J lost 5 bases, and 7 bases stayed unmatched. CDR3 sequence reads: CASKPGLAGTETQYF. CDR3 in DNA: TGTGCCAGCAAACCGGGACTAGCGGGAACGGAGACCCAGTACTTC.

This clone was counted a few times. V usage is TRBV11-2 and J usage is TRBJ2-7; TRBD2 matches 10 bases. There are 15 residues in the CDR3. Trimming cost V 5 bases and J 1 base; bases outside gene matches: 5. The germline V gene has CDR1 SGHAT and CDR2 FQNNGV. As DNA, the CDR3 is TGTGCCAGCAGCACCCGACTAGCGGGTTCCTACGAGCAGTACTTC. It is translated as CASSTRLAGSYEQYF.

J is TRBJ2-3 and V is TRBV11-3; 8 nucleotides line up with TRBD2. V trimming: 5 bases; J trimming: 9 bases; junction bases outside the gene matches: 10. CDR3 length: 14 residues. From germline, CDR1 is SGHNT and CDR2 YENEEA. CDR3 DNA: TGTGCCAGCAGCCCCCGGGCGGGAGGTTACACGCAGTATTTT. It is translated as CASSPRAGGYTQYF.

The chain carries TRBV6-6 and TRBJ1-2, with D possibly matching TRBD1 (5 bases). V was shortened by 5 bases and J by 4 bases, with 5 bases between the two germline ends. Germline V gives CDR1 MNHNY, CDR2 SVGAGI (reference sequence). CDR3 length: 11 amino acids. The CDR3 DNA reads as TGTGCCAGCAGTGACAGCTATGGCTACACCTTC. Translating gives CASSDSYGYTF.

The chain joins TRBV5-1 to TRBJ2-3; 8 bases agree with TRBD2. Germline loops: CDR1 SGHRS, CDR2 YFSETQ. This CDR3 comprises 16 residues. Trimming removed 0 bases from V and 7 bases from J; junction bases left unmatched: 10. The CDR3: CASSLEAGRDTNTQYF. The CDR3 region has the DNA TGCGCCAGCAGCTTGGAGGCCGGGAGGGATACCAATACGCAGTATTTT.

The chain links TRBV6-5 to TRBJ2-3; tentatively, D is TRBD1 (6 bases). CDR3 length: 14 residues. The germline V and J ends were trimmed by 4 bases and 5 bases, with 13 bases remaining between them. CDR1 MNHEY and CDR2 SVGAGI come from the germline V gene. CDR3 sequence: CASSFHRDRDTQYF. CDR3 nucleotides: TGTGCCAGCAGTTTCCACAGGGATCGAGATACGCAGTATTTT.

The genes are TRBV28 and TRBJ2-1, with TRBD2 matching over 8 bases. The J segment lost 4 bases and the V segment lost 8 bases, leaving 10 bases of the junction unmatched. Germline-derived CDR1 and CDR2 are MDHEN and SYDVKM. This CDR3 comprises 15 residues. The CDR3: CASGTGLAPYNEQFF. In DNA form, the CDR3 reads TGTGCCAGCGGAACCGGACTAGCACCTTACAATGAGCAGTTCTTC.

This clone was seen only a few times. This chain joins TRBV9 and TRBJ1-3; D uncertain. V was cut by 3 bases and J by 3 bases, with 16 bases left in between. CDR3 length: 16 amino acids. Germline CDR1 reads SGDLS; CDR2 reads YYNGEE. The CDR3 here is CASSAPLRVFGNTIYF. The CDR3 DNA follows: TGTGCCAGCAGCGCCCCTCTTAGGGTTTTTGGAAACACCATATATTTT.

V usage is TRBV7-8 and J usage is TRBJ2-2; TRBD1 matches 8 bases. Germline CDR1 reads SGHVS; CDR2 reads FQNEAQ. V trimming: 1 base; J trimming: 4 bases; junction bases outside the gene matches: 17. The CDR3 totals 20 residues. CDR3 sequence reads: CASSLEGWGRGRLGTGELFF. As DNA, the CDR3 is TGTGCCAGCAGCTTAGAAGGCTGGGGCAGGGGGCGCCTGGGCACCGGGGAGCTGTTTTTT. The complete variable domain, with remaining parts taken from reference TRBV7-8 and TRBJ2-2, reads GAGVSQSPRYKVAKRGQDVALRCDPISGHVSLFWYQQALGQGPEFLTYFQNEAQLDKSGLPSDRFFAERPEGSVSTLKIQRTQQEDSAVYLCASSLEGWGRGRLGTGELFFGEGSRLTVL.

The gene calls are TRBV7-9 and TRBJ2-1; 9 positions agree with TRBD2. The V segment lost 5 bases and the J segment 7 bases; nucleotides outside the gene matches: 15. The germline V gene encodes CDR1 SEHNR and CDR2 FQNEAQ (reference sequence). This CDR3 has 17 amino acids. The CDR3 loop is CASSPRRAGGWRNEQFF. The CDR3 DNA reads TGTGCCAGCAGCCCCCGGAGGGCGGGAGGGTGGAGGAATGAGCAGTTCTTC. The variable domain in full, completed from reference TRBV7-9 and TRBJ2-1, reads DTGVSQNPRHKITKRGQNVTFRCDPISEHNRLYWYRQTLGQGPEFLTYFQNEAQLEKSRLLSDRFSAERPKGSFSTLEIQRTEQGDSAMYLCASSPRRAGGWRNEQFFGPGTRLTVL.

The CDR3 here is CASSPPGQGRWTGELFF. CDR3 sequence (DNA): TGTGCCAGCAGTCCCCCCGGACAGGGGCGATGGACCGGGGAGCTGTTTTTT. This chain links TRBV28 with TRBJ2-2; 9 nucleotides agree with TRBD1. V was pared by 5 bases and J by 5 bases, with 12 bases of the junction left unmatched. The CDR3 has 17 residues. From germline, CDR1 is MDHEN and CDR2 SYDVKM.

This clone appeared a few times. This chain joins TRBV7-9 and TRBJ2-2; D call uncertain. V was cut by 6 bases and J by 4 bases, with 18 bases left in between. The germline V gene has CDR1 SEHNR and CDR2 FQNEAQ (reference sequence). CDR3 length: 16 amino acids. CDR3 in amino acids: CASRRVADIGTGELFF. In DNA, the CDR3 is TGTGCCAGCAGACGAGTGGCCGACATTGGCACCGGGGAGCTGTTTTTT.

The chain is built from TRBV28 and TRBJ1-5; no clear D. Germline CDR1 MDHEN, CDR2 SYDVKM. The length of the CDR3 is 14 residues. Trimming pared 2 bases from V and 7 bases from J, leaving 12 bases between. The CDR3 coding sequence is TGTGCCAGCAGTTTAGGTCAAAAGGAACAGCCCCAGCATTTT. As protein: CASSLGQKEQPQHF.

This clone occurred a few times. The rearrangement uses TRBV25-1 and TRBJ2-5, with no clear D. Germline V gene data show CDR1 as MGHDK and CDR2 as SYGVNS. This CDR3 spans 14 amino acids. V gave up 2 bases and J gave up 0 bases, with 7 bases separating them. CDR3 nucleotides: TGTGCCAGCAGTGAAAGTTGGGACCAAGAGACCCAGTACTTC. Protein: CASSESWDQETQYF.

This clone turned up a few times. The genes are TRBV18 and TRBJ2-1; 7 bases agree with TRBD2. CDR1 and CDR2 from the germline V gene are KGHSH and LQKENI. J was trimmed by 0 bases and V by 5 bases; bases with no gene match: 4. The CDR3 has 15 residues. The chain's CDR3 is CASSTAGRSYNEQFF. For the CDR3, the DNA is TGTGCCAGCTCAACAGCGGGACGCTCCTACAATGAGCAGTTCTTC. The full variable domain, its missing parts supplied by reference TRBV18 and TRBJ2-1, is NAGVMQNPRHLVRRRGQEARLRCSPMKGHSHVYWYRQLPEEGLKFMVYLQKENIIDESGMPKERFSAEFPKEGPSILRIQQVVRGDSAAYFCASSTAGRSYNEQFFGPGTRLTVL.